The rows below give T cell receptor beta chains drawn from one sample of a study of early stage breast cancer tumors. The table came from immunoSEQ multiplex PCR; TCRdb's copy has only in-frame clones and leaves some out. This table holds 20,000 to 25,000 clones, 76% found once. The sequenced sample was blood. Receptors were obtained from a person aged 55 to 75 with breast cancer. The CDR3 runs from the conserved cysteine through the conserved F or W. D genes are given only for firm matches. The listing skips clone size in some rows; elsewhere it reads once, few, many or a size class.

V gene,clone size,J gene,D gene,CDR3 DNA,CDR3 protein
TRBV4-1,.,TRBJ2-3,TRBD2,TGCGCCAGCAGCCAAGATCTTACTAGCGGGGGCTTCAGGAGAGATACGCAGTATTTT,CASSQDLTSGGFRRDTQYF
TRBV5-1,.,TRBJ2-7,TRBD1,TGCGCCAGCAGCTACGGACAGGGGGTCGGACACGAGCAGTACTTC,CASSYGQGVGHEQYF
TRBV30,medium-sized,TRBJ2-7,.,TGTGCCTGGAGTATCACAGGGCGCTACGAGCAGTACTTC,CAWSITGRYEQYF
TRBV9,few,TRBJ1-2,TRBD1,TGTGCCAGCAGCGAGGGACAGGGTTCCTATGGCTACACCTTC,CASSEGQGSYGYTF
TRBV5-6,few,TRBJ2-5,TRBD2,TGTGCCAGCAGCTTGTATGGGACTAGCGGGAGGAGAGGGACCCAGTACTTC,CASSLYGTSGRRGTQYF
TRBV19,.,TRBJ1-2,.,TGTGCCAGTAGTCAGGGGACCTATGGCTACACCTTC,CASSQGTYGYTF
TRBV9,.,TRBJ2-1,TRBD1,TGTGCCAGCAGTCTTCTTGACGGGTCAGGGGGTGAGCAGTTCTTC,CASSLLDGSGGEQFF
TRBV7-2,.,TRBJ1-1,.,TGTGCCAGCAGCTTAGAGGACCGGGGTGAAGCTTTCTTT,CASSLEDRGEAFF
TRBV6-1,.,TRBJ2-3,TRBD2,TGTGCCAGCAGTGTTCTGCGGGGGGCCCCCGCAGATACGCAGTATTTT,CASSVLRGAPADTQYF
TRBV10-3,few,TRBJ2-1,TRBD2,TGTGCCATCAGTAATTCGGGACTAGCCTTGGTGAATGAGCAGTTCTTC,CAISNSGLALVNEQFF
TRBV2,few,TRBJ1-1,.,TGTGCCAGCAGCGAGGAGGGGAGGACTGAAGCTTTCTTT,CASSEEGRTEAFF
TRBV19,.,TRBJ2-3,.,TGTGCCAGTAGCAGGGACTCGTTTTCTAGCACAGATACGCAGTATTTT,CASSRDSFSSTDTQYF
TRBV11-2,once,TRBJ1-1,TRBD1,TGTGCCAGCAGCACAGGGGGGGGATTCACTGAAGCTTTCTTT,CASSTGGGFTEAFF
TRBV19,.,TRBJ2-7,TRBD1,TGTGCCAGTAGTATAGGAGGGACAGGTTTGTACTTC,CASSIGGTGLYF
TRBV7-8,.,TRBJ1-1,.,TGTGCCAGCAGCTTAGATGTGGACACTGAAGCTTTCTTT,CASSLDVDTEAFF
TRBV19,.,TRBJ2-1,.,TGTGCCAGTAGTGAGCGCGTCAATGAGCAGTTCTTC,CASSERVNEQFF
TRBV9,.,TRBJ2-1,.,TGTGCCAGCAGCGACCGGGAACGGATCGATGAGCAGTTCTTC,CASSDRERIDEQFF
TRBV4-1,.,TRBJ2-1,.,TGCGCCAGCAGCATCACCATACACAATGAGCAGTTCTTC,CASSITIHNEQFF
TRBV19,few,TRBJ1-2,TRBD1,TGTGCCAGTAGTATGGAGGACAGGGGATTTGGTGGCTACACCTTC,CASSMEDRGFGGYTF
TRBV5-5,.,TRBJ2-3,TRBD1,TGTGCCAGCAGTCCCCGTGCCGGGGGACAGGGCACAGATACGCAGTATTTT,CASSPRAGGQGTDTQYF
TRBV14,.,TRBJ1-1,.,TGTGCCAGCAGCCAAGTCGGCCGTGGGGCTGAAGCTTTCTTT,CASSQVGRGAEAFF
TRBV27,.,TRBJ1-5,.,TGTGCCAGCAGTTTTGGGGACGGAACTAATCAGCCCCAGCATTTT,CASSFGDGTNQPQHF
TRBV7-2,.,TRBJ2-2,.,TGTGCCAGCAGCCGAGGCGGGGAGCTGTTTTTT,CASSRGGELFF
TRBV6-1,.,TRBJ1-1,.,TGTGCCAGCAGTGAACAGGGTTACCATGAAGCTTTCTTT,CASSEQGYHEAFF
TRBV30,.,TRBJ2-5,TRBD1,TGTGCCTGGTTGGGACAGTCGAAAGAGACCCAGTACTTC,CAWLGQSKETQYF
TRBV5-4,once,TRBJ2-7,TRBD1,TGTGCCAGCAGCTGGGGACAGAAAACCTACGAGCAGTACTTC,CASSWGQKTYEQYF
TRBV7-6,.,TRBJ1-1,.,TGTGCCAGCAGCTTGGCAGGGTTGAACACTGAAGCTTTCTTT,CASSLAGLNTEAFF
TRBV6-1,.,TRBJ2-7,TRBD2,TGTGCCAGCAGTCAGGCGACTAGCATCTACGAGCAGTACTTC,CASSQATSIYEQYF
TRBV19,medium-sized,TRBJ2-3,TRBD1,TGTGCCAGTAGTATTCGGGGACAGCCCAGCACAGATACGCAGTATTTT,CASSIRGQPSTDTQYF
TRBV7-8,.,TRBJ2-7,TRBD1,TGTGCCAGCAGCTTAGCCCATGGACAGGGAAGCTACGAGCAGTACTTC,CASSLAHGQGSYEQYF